The present T cell receptor beta chain was sequenced within a study of post-analysis software for immune sequencing data. About the study: Patients had relapsing-remitting, secondary progressive or progressive-relapsing multiple sclerosis; some lacked subtype. The study, taken as a whole, reports: Included in a set of roughly five TRBV segments more frequent in patients than controls were TRBV5-6, TRBV5-1 and TRBV20-1. Strong co-clustering by F measure linked samples that shared a preparation batch. Normalized Chao1 diversity was significantly lower in multiple sclerosis patients than in controls.

Germline V gene data show CDR1 as SGHRS and CDR2 as YFSETQ. Trimming removed 6 bases from V and 3 bases from J; junction bases left unmatched: 6. The CDR3 length is 14 residues. This clonotype was picked up many times. Its antigen is unidentified. The TCR beta cDNA libraries carried unique molecular identifiers. TCRdb reprocessed the PCR reads via MiXCR and lists one record per CDR3 protein. Counted here are approximately 150,000 distinct CDR3 sequences, about 29% occurring once; the ten biggest clones make up over 1.2%. V and J are TRBV5-1 and TRBJ2-1, with 7 bases that match TRBD1. The material sequenced was blood. The TCR originated in a girl aged 5 to 17 with multiple sclerosis. This chain's CDR3 is CASTLGGGYNEQFF. The CDR3 coding sequence is TGCGCCAGCACCCTAGGGGGCGGCTACAATGAGCAGTTCTTC.